Presented here are 20 T cell receptor beta chains from one specimen sequenced in a study of STAT5B mutations in CD4+ large granular lymphocyte leukemia. The data were produced by immunoSEQ multiplex PCR, yet TCRdb's version contains in-frame clones alone and is incomplete. The table shows more than 40,000 clones, with around 82% occurring only once. Source material: CD4+ T cells from blood buffy coats. The source of these receptors is a human donor in good health.

This chain links TRBV6-6 with TRBJ1-1, with D hard to call. The CDR3 length is 16 residues. V lost 2 bases and J 1 base, leaving 14 bases between the germline ends. Germline-derived CDR1 and CDR2 are MNHNY and SVGAGI (reference sequence). CDR3 in DNA: TGTGCCAGCAGTTACAAAGGACGGTTAGAGAACACTGAAGCTTTCTTT. This encodes CASSYKGRLENTEAFF.

The chain carries TRBV5-1 and TRBJ2-7; no clear D gene. The CDR3 is made up of 12 amino acids. CDR1 and CDR2 from the germline V gene are SGHRS and YFSETQ. Trimming cost V 1 base and J 3 bases, with 5 bases left between them. The CDR3 coding sequence is TGCGCCAGCAGCTTGTTGGGCTACGAGCAGTACTTC. This translates into CASSLLGYEQYF. The whole variable domain, filled in from reference TRBV5-1 and TRBJ2-7, reads KAGVTQTPRYLIKTRGQQVTLSCSPISGHRSVSWYQQTPGQGLQFLFEYFSETQRNKGNFPGRFSGRQFSNSRSEMNVSTLELGDSALYLCASSLLGYEQYFGPGTRLTVT.

The chain carries TRBV5-4 and TRBJ2-6; possibly TRBD1 for D (6 bases). Deletions cut 4 bases from V and 0 bases from J, with 11 bases between. The CDR3 runs to 16 residues. Germline CDR1 SGHNT, CDR2 YYREEE (reference sequence). This chain's CDR3 is CASSPGQSSGANVLTF. CDR3 nucleotides: TGTGCCAGCAGCCCCGGACAGAGCTCTGGGGCCAACGTCCTGACTTTC.

This chain connects TRBV7-9 to TRBJ2-3; 15 nucleotides agree with TRBD2. Germline V gene data show CDR1 as SEHNR and CDR2 as FQNEAQ (reference sequence). This CDR3 is 17 amino acids long. V dropped 5 bases and J dropped 4; count of bases not matched to a gene: 7. The CDR3 sequence is CASSERTSGRAADTQYF. CDR3 DNA: TGTGCCAGCAGCGAGCGGACTAGCGGGAGGGCCGCAGATACGCAGTATTTT.

The chain is built from TRBV9 and TRBJ2-3, with 8 nucleotides matching TRBD2. This CDR3 is built from 17 residues. The germline gives CDR1 SGDLS, CDR2 YYNGEE. V was clipped by 2 bases and J by 1 base; unmatched bases: 9. The CDR3 coding sequence is TGTGCCAGCAGCGTCTCTCTTCCCGGGGGGGGCACAGATACGCAGTATTTT. This encodes CASSVSLPGGGTDTQYF.

The V gene is TRBV25-1, the J gene TRBJ1-6, with D hard to call. Germline CDR1 is MGHDK and CDR2 is SYGVNS. V lost 6 bases to trimming and J lost 5 bases, with 17 bases between them. The CDR3 runs 16 residues. The CDR3 DNA follows: TGTGCCAGCAGCACCGAGGGAGTTTCAGATAATTCACCCCTCCACTTT. Protein sequence: CASSTEGVSDNSPLHF. The whole variable domain, remainder taken from reference TRBV25-1 and TRBJ1-6, is EADIYQTPRYLVIGTGKKITLECSQTMGHDKMYWYQQDPGMELHLIHYSYGVNSTEKGDLSSESTVSRIRTEHFPLTLESARPSHTSQYLCASSTEGVSDNSPLHFGNGTRLTVT.

This clone was observed a handful of times. The chain recombines TRBV6-6 with TRBJ1-2, with D unresolved. Trimming removed 2 bases from V and 6 bases from J, with 7 bases in between. The CDR3 length is 12 residues. Looked up from germline, CDR1 is MNHNY and CDR2 is SVGAGI (reference sequence). The CDR3: CASSYGQNGYTF. DNA for the CDR3: TGTGCCAGCAGTTACGGGCAAAATGGCTACACCTTC.

V gene TRBV11-2 combines with J gene TRBJ1-2; 7 bases agree with TRBD1. The germline V gene has CDR1 SGHAT and CDR2 FQNNGV. J was trimmed by 5 bases and V by 1 base; bases with no gene match: 10. The CDR3 has 16 amino acids. The CDR3 region has the DNA TGTGCCAGCAGCTTAGGCCAAGAGGGGGCGAGGTATGGCTACACCTTC. Translating it yields CASSLGQEGARYGYTF.

V and J are TRBV25-1 and TRBJ2-7, with a tentative D call TRBD2 (5 bases). The V end lost 8 bases, the J end lost 3 bases, and 11 bases lay between the germline ends. The CDR3 has 12 amino acids. Germline CDR1 reads MGHDK; CDR2 reads SYGVNS. The CDR3 is CASLDGLYEQYF. In DNA form, the CDR3 reads TGTGCCAGCCTCGACGGACTCTACGAGCAGTACTTC.

V gene TRBV7-6 combines with J gene TRBJ1-6; D call uncertain. V lost 1 base and J lost 10, with 14 bases in between. Germline V gives CDR1 SGHVS, CDR2 FNYEAQ. This CDR3 has 15 amino acids. The CDR3 coding sequence is TGTGCCAGCAGCTTAGGTGAAGGGATGGCATCACCCCTCCACTTT. The encoded protein is CASSLGEGMASPLHF. The entire variable domain, with the rest obtained from reference TRBV7-6 and TRBJ1-6, is as follows: GAGVSQSPRYKVTKRGQDVALRCDPISGHVSLYWYRQALGQGPEFLTYFNYEAQQDKSGLPNDRFSAERPEGSISTLTIQRTEQRDSAMYRCASSLGEGMASPLHFGNGTRLTVT.

The chain employs TRBV6-1 and TRBJ2-7; 10 bases agree with TRBD1. CDR1 is MNHNS, CDR2 SASEGT, per germline. V lost 7 bases, J lost 12 bases, and 12 bases stayed unmatched. The CDR3 is 13 residues long. CDR3 amino acids: CASTWTGGSTWYF. The CDR3 coding sequence is TGTGCCAGCACCTGGACAGGGGGATCTACGTGGTACTTC.

This chain uses TRBV5-5 with TRBJ1-3, with 11 bases identical to TRBD1. In germline, CDR1 is SGHKS, CDR2 YYEKEE (reference sequence). The CDR3 covers 15 residues. With 0 bases clipped from V and 7 bases from J, the junction kept 3 bases outside the gene matches. Written as DNA, the CDR3 is TGTGCCAGCAGCTTGGTGGGACAGGGGGGGAACACCATATATTTT. Translated, it gives CASSLVGQGGNTIYF.

The chain couples TRBV7-2 to TRBJ1-2; D unclear. The CDR3 runs to 14 residues. Trimming pared 1 base from V and 4 bases from J, leaving 10 bases between. Germline CDR1 and CDR2: SGHTA and FQGNSA. CDR3 DNA sequence: TGTGCCAGCAGCTTAGAGGCCAGGATCTATGGCTACACCTTC. Residues: CASSLEARIYGYTF. Full variable domain (missing parts from reference TRBV7-2 and TRBJ1-2): GAGVSQSPSNKVTEKGKDVELRCDPISGHTALYWYRQSLGQGLEFLIYFQGNSAPDKSGLPSDRFSAERTGGSVSTLTIQRTQQEDSAVYLCASSLEARIYGYTFGSGTRLTVV.

This clone was observed a few times. The CDR3 DNA reads as TGTGCCTGGAGCGACCGGGACATAGAAGCTTTCTTT. It yields the protein CAWSDRDIEAFF. V is TRBV30 and J is TRBJ1-1, with D perhaps TRBD1 (6 bases). The CDR3 is 12 amino acids. V lost 3 bases to trimming and J lost 8 bases, with 13 bases between them. The germline V gene has CDR1 GTSNPN and CDR2 SVGIG (reference sequence).

The chain has TRBV6-6 and TRBJ1-3, with D hard to call. Germline loops: CDR1 MNHNY, CDR2 SVGAGI (reference sequence). This CDR3 region has 14 residues. With 4 bases removed from V and 1 base from J, the gap between germline ends came to 8 bases. The CDR3 reads CASSSHMSGNTIYF. The CDR3 coding sequence is TGTGCCAGCAGTTCTCATATGTCTGGAAACACCATATATTTT.

The chain's CDR3 is CASSQDRAGWESYNEQFF. CDR3 sequence (DNA): TGTGCCAGCAGCCAAGATAGGGCAGGGTGGGAATCCTACAATGAGCAGTTCTTC. The chain combines TRBV4-2 with TRBJ2-1; TRBD1 is a possible D gene (5 bases). V lost 0 bases, J lost 1 base, and 16 bases lay in between. The CDR3 extends over 18 amino acids. Germline loops: CDR1 LGHNA, CDR2 YNFKEQ.

The chain uses TRBV5-1 and TRBJ1-2; TRBD1 matches at 8 bases. V lost 0 bases, J lost 6 bases, and 10 bases stayed unmatched. CDR3 length equals 16 residues. Per the germline V gene, CDR1 is SGHRS and CDR2 is YFSETQ. The CDR3 DNA sequence: TGCGCCAGCAGCTTGGATGGGAATGCAGGGGGCCATGGCTACACCTTC. Its translation is CASSLDGNAGGHGYTF.

The chain combines TRBV6-1 with TRBJ1-5; 7 bases map to TRBD1. Germline assignment: CDR1 MNHNS and CDR2 SASEGT. Losses at the gene ends were 4 bases for V and 5 bases for J; bases not matched to a gene: 11. This CDR3 region has 16 residues. The CDR3 DNA is TGTGCCAGCAGTGTACAGGGGACCCAAAAACATCAGCCCCAGCATTTT. Encoded protein: CASSVQGTQKHQPQHF.

This clone appeared a few times. CDR3 nucleotide sequence: TGTGCCAGCAGTCCCAGGACAGGGCTCAGCTCTGGAAACACCATATATTTT. It translates to CASSPRTGLSSGNTIYF. The chain combines TRBV7-2 with TRBJ1-3, with 8 bases lining up with TRBD1. The CDR3 is 17 residues long. Germline assignment: CDR1 SGHTA and CDR2 FQGNSA. J lost 0 bases, V lost 6 bases, and 10 bases had no gene match.

This clone was observed a few times. Other nucleotide sequences in the sample specify the same CDR3. The genes are TRBV4-1 and TRBJ1-3; possible D gene TRBD1, 5 bases. The V and J ends lost 1 base and 3 bases respectively, with 10 bases between them. Germline CDR1 and CDR2: MGHRA and YSYEKL. This CDR3 is 15 amino acids long. The CDR3 bases are TGCGCCAGCAGCCAAGGGGGGGGAAGTGGAAACACCATATATTTT. Its translation is CASSQGGGSGNTIYF.